This record covers a single TCR beta chain. What it binds is not known. This record belongs to a study of vaccination and CD4 T cells after COVID-19. Across the whole study: The makeup of the convalescents was six males and four females, two of them Hispanic. Findings and caveats of the study: Spike mono-reactivity was evident in 304 of the 307 vaccine-specific clones derived from convalescent patients.

V gave up 7 bases and J gave up 5 bases; unmatched junction bases: 13. This CDR3 has 15 residues. Germline V gives CDR1 DFQATT, CDR2 SNEGSKA (reference sequence). The treatment denotes: approximately 9-day PBMC culture with coronavirus spike peptide pools or control peptides (ViraFEST assay). PCR positivity was dated March to December 2020, before US Alpha, Beta and Delta variants. The Oncomine TCR Beta short-read assay generated sequence data from the DNA of cultured CD4+ T cells. TCRdb reprocessed the PCR reads with MiXCR, giving one entry per CDR3 protein. In the table there are 15,000 to 25,000 distinct CDR3 sequences, approximately 59% of which are singletons.

The sample consisted of CD4+ T cells from blood, cultured in vitro, taken after SARS-CoV-2 vaccination. The gene calls are TRBV20-1 and TRBJ2-3; the match to TRBD2 covers 9 bases. This TCR derives from a human donor who had recovered from COVID-19. The CDR3: CSGFGEIAGEDTQYF. In DNA form, the CDR3 reads TGCAGTGGATTTGGGGAAATAGCGGGGGAAGATACGCAGTATTTT.